These 29 T cell receptor beta chains share one sample of origin, sequenced in a study of blood T cell repertoires in COVID-19. The table came from immunoSEQ multiplex PCR; TCRdb's copy has only in-frame clones and leaves some out. Of 200,000 to 300,000 clones listed, over 90% are singletons. Sequencing was done on a sample of peripheral blood. The receptors come from a man aged 25 to 40 with COVID-19, enrolled during active disease.

The chain links TRBV12-3 or TRBV12-4 to TRBJ2-1, with a weak D call TRBD2 (6 bases). The CDR3 contains 12 residues. V lost 8 bases and J 3 bases, leaving 8 bases between the germline ends. Here the CDR3 DNA reads TGTGCCAGCGGCGGGAACTACAATGAGCAGTTCTTC. Amino acid sequence: CASGGNYNEQFF.

The chain has TRBV2 and TRBJ2-1; TRBD2 agrees at 16 bases. The J segment lost 7 bases and the V segment lost 2 bases, leaving 8 bases of the junction unmatched. Germline V CDR1 and CDR2: SNHLY, FYNNEI. This CDR3 spans 18 amino acids. The CDR3 protein is CASSEPSGTSGGGNEQFF. As DNA, the CDR3 is TGTGCCAGCAGTGAACCCTCCGGGACTAGCGGGGGGGGGAATGAGCAGTTCTTC.

The J gene is TRBJ2-7, the V gene TRBV15; D not resolved. The V gene's germline CDR1 is LNHNV and CDR2 YYDKDF (reference sequence). V shed 0 bases and J shed 4 bases, with 7 bases lying between them. This CDR3 has 13 residues. Here the CDR3 reads CATSRDYLYEQYF. In DNA form, the CDR3 reads TGTGCCACCAGCAGAGATTATCTATACGAGCAGTACTTC.

The chain joins TRBV7-3 to TRBJ1-1, with D uncertain. The CDR3 totals 13 residues. The V end lost 1 base, the J end lost 2 bases, and 5 bases lay between the germline ends. In germline, CDR1 is SGHTA, CDR2 FQGTGA. The DNA of the CDR3 is TGTGCCAGCAGCTTAAAATCAAACACTGAAGCTTTCTTT. The encoded protein is CASSLKSNTEAFF. The whole variable domain, filled in from reference TRBV7-3 and TRBJ1-1, reads GAGVSQTPSNKVTEKGKYVELRCDPISGHTALYWYRQSLGQGPEFLIYFQGTGAADDSGLPNDRFFAVRPEGSVSTLKIQRTERGDSAVYLCASSLKSNTEAFFGQGTRLTVV.

The genes are TRBV20-1 and TRBJ2-1, with a tentative D call TRBD2 (5 bases). Germline V gives CDR1 DFQATT, CDR2 SNEGSKA (reference sequence). V gave up 6 bases and J gave up 9 bases, with 9 bases separating them. The CDR3 has 10 amino acids. CDR3 residues: CSAHRGEQFF. CDR3 DNA sequence: TGCAGTGCCCACCGGGGTGAGCAGTTCTTC.

The sample holds a few counts of this clone. The gene calls are TRBV23-1 and TRBJ2-7; D not resolved. TRBV23-1 is reported as an ORF; its role is uncertain. The CDR3 has 14 residues. Trimming removed 3 bases at V and 3 bases at J, with 12 bases between. The CDR3: CASSHFRQDYEQYF. The CDR3 DNA reads TGCGCCAGCAGTCATTTTAGGCAGGACTACGAGCAGTACTTC.

The chain has TRBV3-1 (or the pseudogene TRBV3-2) and TRBJ1-1; possibly TRBD1 for D (6 bases). V lost 3 bases and J 2 bases, leaving 10 bases between the germline ends. Per germline, CDR1 LGHDT and CDR2 YNNKEL (reference sequence). CDR3 length: 14 residues. CDR3 DNA: TGTGCCAGCAGCCAGCGCAGGGGTAACACTGAAGCTTTCTTT. It specifies CASSQRRGNTEAFF.

This chain connects TRBV7-3 to TRBJ2-2, with TRBD1 matching 8 bases. V was clipped by 4 bases and J by 10 bases; unmatched bases: 11. The CDR3 spans 15 residues. CDR1 and CDR2 from the germline V gene are SGHTA and FQGTGA. CDR3 in amino acids: CASSSTLTGEQELFF. DNA for the CDR3: TGTGCCAGCAGCTCCACCTTGACAGGGGAGCAGGAGCTGTTTTTT.

V gene TRBV10-3 combines with J gene TRBJ1-2; D is uncertain. The germline V and J ends were trimmed by 6 bases and 3 bases, with 11 bases remaining between them. CDR1 ENHRY and CDR2 SYGVKD come from the germline V gene. The CDR3 has 13 residues. This CDR3 reads CAISAEGDYGYTF. In DNA, the CDR3 is TGTGCCATCAGCGCAGAGGGAGACTATGGCTACACCTTC.

V is TRBV19 and J is TRBJ1-1; D perhaps matches TRBD1 (6 bases). The V end lost 6 bases, the J end lost 1 base, and 24 bases lay between the germline ends. The length of the CDR3 is 18 residues. CDR1 and CDR2 (germline): LNHDA, SQIVND (reference sequence). CDR3 nucleotides: TGTGCCAGTAGGCCGGAGCAGTGGGGGGGCAGAGAGAACACTGAAGCTTTCTTT. Translated: CASRPEQWGGRENTEAFF.

This rearrangement joins TRBV4-1 to TRBJ1-6; D remains ambiguous. V lost 3 bases, J lost 2 bases, and 11 bases lay in between. This CDR3 has 16 residues. CDR1 is MGHRA and CDR2 is YSYEKL in the germline V gene. CDR3 region: CASSQSFPPYNSPLHF. The CDR3 nucleotides are TGCGCCAGCAGCCAGTCCTTTCCTCCCTATAATTCACCCCTCCACTTT.

V gene TRBV3-1 (or the pseudogene TRBV3-2) combines with J gene TRBJ2-4, with 10 bases aligning to TRBD2. The V gene end was trimmed by 4 bases and the J gene end by 0 bases; junction bases not matched to a gene: 6. Looked up from germline, CDR1 is LGHDT and CDR2 is YNNKEL (reference sequence). The CDR3 extends over 17 amino acids. The DNA of the CDR3 is TGTGCCAGCAGCCTAGCGGGGGGCCACCTAGCCAAAAACATTCAGTACTTC. Its translation: CASSLAGGHLAKNIQYF.

The rearrangement links TRBV11-3 to TRBJ1-6; no definite D call. The V end was cut by 6 bases, the J end by 9 bases, with 9 bases between. Germline CDR1 SGHNT, CDR2 YENEEA. This CDR3 region has 12 residues. Here the CDR3 reads CASRGSPSPLHF. In DNA, the CDR3 is TGTGCCAGCAGGGGCTCCCCTTCACCCCTCCACTTT.

To note about this clone: Other DNA sequences in the same sample also yield this CDR3. The chain employs TRBV7-9 and TRBJ1-4, with 9 positions matching TRBD1. CDR1 is SEHNR and CDR2 is FQNEAQ in the germline V gene (reference sequence). The CDR3 is made up of 14 amino acids. V shed 5 bases, J shed 11 bases, and the junction held 9 bases outside the gene matches. CDR3 region: CASSPGTGLGKLFF. The CDR3 DNA reads as TGTGCCAGCAGCCCTGGGACAGGGTTGGGGAAACTGTTTTTT.

The CDR3 sequence: CASSSAGTSYEQYF. Written as DNA, the CDR3 is TGCGCCAGCAGCTCAGCCGGGACTTCCTACGAGCAGTACTTC. The rearrangement uses TRBV5-1 and TRBJ2-7; possibly TRBD2 for D (6 bases). Germline V lookup: CDR1 SGHRS, CDR2 YFSETQ. The CDR3 spans 14 residues. With 3 bases removed from V and 1 base from J, the gap between germline ends came to 11 bases.

This clone occurred a few times. This chain connects TRBV3-1 (or the pseudogene TRBV3-2) to TRBJ1-2; 9 bases line up with TRBD1. CDR1 and CDR2 from the germline V gene are LGHDT and YNNKEL (reference sequence). The V gene end was trimmed by 3 bases and the J gene end by 7 bases; junction bases not matched to a gene: 15. The CDR3 sequence is 17 residues long. This CDR3 is CASSQGRTGGRSSGYTF. CDR3 coding DNA: TGTGCCAGCAGCCAGGGTCGCACAGGGGGCAGAAGTAGTGGCTACACCTTC.

The rearrangement joins TRBV3-1 (or the pseudogene TRBV3-2) to TRBJ1-2; a possible D gene is TRBD1 (5 bases). Trimming cost V 0 bases and J 9 bases, with 17 bases left between them. This CDR3 is built from 15 residues. Germline V gene lookup returns CDR1 LGHDT and CDR2 YNNKEL (reference sequence). This CDR3 reads CASSQERAGLKSYTF. CDR3 DNA: TGTGCCAGCAGCCAAGAACGAGCGGGACTAAAGAGCTACACCTTC.

This clone was detected a few times. The rearrangement joins TRBV6-6 to TRBJ1-2, with D uncertain. This CDR3 contains 15 residues. The germline gives CDR1 MNHNY, CDR2 SVGAGI (reference sequence). V lost 7 bases, J lost 2 bases, and 17 bases lay in between. As DNA, the CDR3 is TGTGCCAGCATTGAATATGCGGGCAACAACTATGGCTACACCTTC. It yields the protein CASIEYAGNNYGYTF.

The chain recombines TRBV6-5 with TRBJ1-2; 8 bases line up with TRBD1. After removal of 6 bases from V and 8 bases from J, the junction contained 14 bases not matched to a gene. This CDR3 is built from 15 residues. Germline V gene lookup returns CDR1 MNHEY and CDR2 SVGAGI. CDR3: CASRQGGGSGHGYTF. CDR3 nucleotides: TGTGCCAGCAGACAGGGGGGCGGCTCAGGACACGGCTACACCTTC.

V usage is TRBV2 and J usage is TRBJ1-5; maybe TRBD1 (5 bases). Germline values: CDR1 SNHLY, CDR2 FYNNEI. V dropped 6 bases and J dropped 0 bases, with 15 bases sitting between them. The CDR3 covers 16 residues. The CDR3 spells CASSREAQRSNQPQHF. DNA for the CDR3: TGTGCCAGCAGCAGGGAGGCGCAGCGTAGCAATCAGCCCCAGCATTTT.

The chain recombines TRBV5-1 with TRBJ1-4, with D possibly being TRBD1 (5 bases). Germline V CDR1 and CDR2: SGHRS, YFSETQ. Trimming cost V 0 bases and J 7 bases, with 13 bases left between them. The CDR3 totals 15 residues. The DNA for the CDR3 is TGCGCCAGCAGCTTGGACGGGGGATATAGTGAAAAACTGTTTTTT. This encodes CASSLDGGYSEKLFF.

This chain uses TRBV6-2 or TRBV6-3 with TRBJ2-1; D may be TRBD2 (6 bases). Germline values: CDR1 MNHEY, CDR2 SVGEGT. The V end was cut by 2 bases, the J end by 7 bases, with 12 bases between. This CDR3 has 14 residues. This chain's CDR3 is CASSYAGGRNEQFF. The CDR3 DNA follows: TGTGCCAGCAGTTACGCCGGAGGGAGGAATGAGCAGTTCTTC.

This clone was recorded only once. The chain has TRBV5-1 and TRBJ2-5, with a weak D call TRBD1 (5 bases). This CDR3 is 15 amino acids long. The V and J ends lost 3 bases and 4 bases respectively, with 16 bases between them. The germline V gene has CDR1 SGHRS and CDR2 YFSETQ. The CDR3 nucleotides read TGCGCCAGCAGCTACCAGGGTCAAGGAGTAGAGACCCAGTACTTC. Translated, it gives CASSYQGQGVETQYF.

V and J are TRBV6-5 and TRBJ1-1; TRBD1 aligns across 8 bases. The CDR3 runs to 14 residues. Trimming took 5 bases from V and 5 from J; bases not matched to a gene: 7. Germline assignment: CDR1 MNHEY and CDR2 SVGAGI. The CDR3 DNA follows: TGTGCCAGCAGTCGGACAGGGCGGTGGACTGAAGCTTTCTTT. It specifies CASSRTGRWTEAFF.

The CDR3 DNA is TGTGCCAGCCGGGGGACCGCAGGGCCCCAGTACTTC. It codes for CASRGTAGPQYF. The chain uses TRBV3-1 (or the pseudogene TRBV3-2) and TRBJ2-5; D is perhaps TRBD2 (6 bases). The V gene lost 8 bases and the J gene lost 9 bases, with 16 bases spanning the gap. CDR3 length: 12 residues. Germline CDR1 is LGHDT and CDR2 is YNNKEL (reference sequence).

This clone showed up just once. V gene TRBV19 combines with J gene TRBJ2-5; 8 bases match TRBD1. The CDR3 loop spans 13 amino acids. With 6 bases clipped from V and 5 bases from J, the junction kept 5 bases outside the gene matches. Germline V lookup: CDR1 LNHDA, CDR2 SQIVND (reference sequence). Here the CDR3 DNA reads TGTGCCAGTAGCCTGACAGGGGTCGAGACCCAGTACTTC. This translates into CASSLTGVETQYF.

The J gene is TRBJ2-6, the V gene TRBV7-3; D gene unclear. Per germline, CDR1 SGHTA and CDR2 FQGTGA. Trimming removed 5 bases from V and 4 bases from J, with 9 bases in between. The CDR3 sequence is 14 residues long. The CDR3 sequence: CASSPNYGANVLTF. The DNA for the CDR3 is TGTGCCAGCAGCCCGAACTACGGGGCCAACGTCCTGACTTTC.

This clone has just one count. The chain is built from TRBV5-1 and TRBJ2-1; TRBD2 matches 9 bases. The V gene's germline CDR1 is SGHRS and CDR2 YFSETQ. J gave up 12 bases and V 0 bases, and 13 bases lay outside the gene matches. This CDR3 contains 16 residues. CDR3 in DNA: TGCGCCAGCAGCTTGGTAGTCTTAGCGGGGGTAAACGTGCAGTTCTTC. Amino acids: CASSLVVLAGVNVQFF. Complete variable domain (other parts from reference TRBV5-1 and TRBJ2-1): KAGVTQTPRYLIKTRGQQVTLSCSPISGHRSVSWYQQTPGQGLQFLFEYFSETQRNKGNFPGRFSGRQFSNSRSEMNVSTLELGDSALYLCASSLVVLAGVNVQFFGPGTRLTVL.

The chain recombines TRBV10-3 with TRBJ1-2, with 9 bases aligning to TRBD1. Germline V gives CDR1 ENHRY, CDR2 SYGVKD. V lost 7 bases and J lost 1; bases outside the gene matches: 10. This CDR3 comprises 16 residues. CDR3 in amino acids: CAITPHDRGGNYGYTF. The CDR3 nucleotides read TGTGCCATCACCCCCCACGACAGGGGGGGTAACTATGGCTACACCTTC.